Below, 14 T cell receptor beta chains from the same sample are listed, as sequenced in a study of a mutant IDH1 vaccine in newly diagnosed glioma (dated by TCRdb to the early 2020s). This specimen's time point label, interpreted: baseline, week 1 (first vaccination visit). Taken with the paper, the label for treatment or condition translates to: pre-vaccination baseline after standard-of-care therapy. Libraries were prepared through the immunoSEQ multiplex PCR assay. Here the immuneACCESS table is served through TCRdb, limited to in-frame sequences with V and J called. Missing clones are a known gap in these copies; in checked studies unresolved V genes cover under half, and the rest lacks a known reason. The sample records around 92,000 clones, about four fifths of which are singletons. The top ten constitute approximately 7.4% of the sample. The sequencing here drew on PBMCs, taken from a glioma patient treated with radiotherapy, temozolomide or both. These receptor sequences come from a woman in her fifties or sixties with glioma.

The V and J genes are TRBV9 and TRBJ2-7; D could derive from TRBD1 or TRBD2 (5 bases each). The germline gives CDR1 SGDLS, CDR2 YYNGEE. V lost 0 bases to trimming and J lost 6 bases, with 13 bases between them. The CDR3 consists of 14 residues. The CDR3 nucleotides read TGTGCCAGCAGCGTAGATGGGACGTCCGCCGAGCAGTACTTC. This encodes CASSVDGTSAEQYF.

The chain combines TRBV18 with TRBJ1-1; 8 bases fit TRBD1. Germline values: CDR1 KGHSH, CDR2 LQKENI. The V and J ends lost 4 bases and 3 bases, in that order; junction bases with no gene match: 7. The CDR3 spans 15 residues. CDR3 DNA: TGTGCCAGCTCACTTGTCGGACAGGGCGACACTGAAGCTTTCTTT. Translation gives CASSLVGQGDTEAFF.

The V and J genes are TRBV7-5 and TRBJ1-2. TRBV7-5 corresponds to a pseudogene. The CDR3 contains 18 residues. The CDR3 region has the DNA TGTGCCAGAAGCTTAGGGGCCAAACCCGGAGGTGCTAACTATGGCTACACCTTC. It yields the protein CARSLGAKPGGANYGYTF.

The gene calls are TRBV29-1 and TRBJ2-3; 8 bases map to TRBD2. The CDR3 has 15 amino acids. V shed 6 bases and J 2 bases; nucleotides not matched to a gene: 10. The germline V gene has CDR1 SQVTM and CDR2 ANQGSEA. The CDR3 spells CSVTRGSGDTDTQYF. The CDR3 DNA reads TGCAGCGTGACACGGGGTAGCGGGGACACAGATACGCAGTATTTT.

V and J are TRBV5-8 and TRBJ1-3; D is unresolved. The CDR3 is made up of 13 amino acids. Deletions cut 4 bases from V and 5 bases from J, with 10 bases between. The germline V gene encodes CDR1 SGHTS and CDR2 YDEGEE. The CDR3 DNA sequence: TGTGCCAGCAGCGGTGACCTGAGAAACACCATATATTTT. It encodes CASSGDLRNTIYF.

This clone was counted only a few times. This chain connects TRBV6-4 to TRBJ1-1; D unclear. V shed 5 bases and J shed 4 bases, with 14 bases lying between them. Germline V gives CDR1 MRHNA, CDR2 SNTAGT. The CDR3 has 14 amino acids. The CDR3 DNA reads as TGTGCCAGCAGTTTCTCCCCTGGTGGCACTGAAGCTTTCTTT. It translates to CASSFSPGGTEAFF.

The J gene is TRBJ1-2, the V gene TRBV6-1; TRBD1 aligns across 11 bases. The CDR3 runs 14 residues. Germline V CDR1 and CDR2: MNHNS, SASEGT. V lost 6 bases, J lost 1 base, and 1 base stayed unmatched. CDR3 protein: CASRDRGRNYGYTF. CDR3 DNA sequence: TGTGCCAGCAGGGACAGGGGGCGTAACTATGGCTACACCTTC.

The J gene is TRBJ2-1, the V gene TRBV5-1; a possible D gene is TRBD1 (5 bases). Germline lookup yields CDR1 SGHRS and CDR2 YFSETQ. Between the trimmed V and J ends, which lost 3 bases and 9 bases, there was a span of 25 bases. This CDR3 has 17 residues. Here the CDR3 DNA reads TGCGCCAGCAGCTCCATGTCAGATGGGGCCTCATTGGGTGAGCAGTTCTTC. Its translation is CASSSMSDGASLGEQFF. Combining the CDR3 with reference TRBV5-1 and TRBJ2-1 gives the whole variable domain KAGVTQTPRYLIKTRGQQVTLSCSPISGHRSVSWYQQTPGQGLQFLFEYFSETQRNKGNFPGRFSGRQFSNSRSEMNVSTLELGDSALYLCASSSMSDGASLGEQFFGPGTRLTVL.

The J gene is TRBJ1-3, the V gene TRBV6-6; D may be TRBD1 (5 bases). The length of the CDR3 is 13 residues. Per germline, CDR1 MNHNY and CDR2 SVGAGI (reference sequence). Trimming stripped 6 bases from V and 0 bases from J, with 6 bases between. The CDR3 region is CASRQGSGNTIYF. In DNA form, the CDR3 reads TGTGCCAGCAGGCAGGGCTCTGGAAACACCATATATTTT.

The chain employs TRBV30 and TRBJ1-5, with D unresolved. Germline CDR1 GTSNPN, CDR2 SVGIG (reference sequence). The CDR3 covers 13 residues. V gave up 0 bases and J gave up 10 bases, with 13 bases separating them. The CDR3 reads CAWSVSGKGPQHF. The DNA for the CDR3 is TGTGCCTGGAGTGTTTCGGGAAAGGGACCCCAGCATTTT.

This clone has just a few counts. V is TRBV7-9 and J is TRBJ2-5; D unclear. With 5 bases removed from V and 5 bases from J, the gap between germline ends came to 6 bases. The CDR3 totals 11 residues. Germline loops: CDR1 SEHNR, CDR2 FQNEAQ (reference sequence). This CDR3 is CASSVYETQYF. As DNA, the CDR3 is TGTGCCAGCAGCGTATACGAGACCCAGTACTTC.

This clone was seen a single time. This chain uses TRBV2 with TRBJ1-2, with 8 bases aligning to TRBD1. The CDR3 loop spans 13 amino acids. V lost 3 bases and J lost 4; bases outside the gene matches: 1. Germline lookup yields CDR1 SNHLY and CDR2 FYNNEI. The CDR3 nucleotides are TGTGCCAGCAGTGACAGGGGGCTCTATGGCTACACCTTC. It codes for CASSDRGLYGYTF.

This clone was detected once. The V call is TRBV7-2, the J call TRBJ2-5, with unresolved D. CDR1 is SGHTA, CDR2 FQGNSA, per germline. V was clipped by 5 bases and J by 4 bases, with 11 bases between them. There are 13 residues in the CDR3. Written as DNA, the CDR3 is TGTGCCAGCAGCCAAAAGTTCGGAGAGACCCAGTACTTC. Protein sequence: CASSQKFGETQYF.

V is TRBV7-9 and J is TRBJ2-5, with D uncertain. The CDR3 spans 13 residues. Germline V CDR1 and CDR2: SEHNR, FQNEAQ (reference sequence). V was pared by 5 bases and J by 3 bases, with 10 bases between. The CDR3 DNA is TGTGCCAGCAGCCCCCCAGTCGAAGAGACCCAGTACTTC. Its translation: CASSPPVEETQYF.